The present T cell receptor beta chain was sequenced within a study of cytomegalovirus exposure and HLA in healthy donors. Study-wide results and limits: In an earlier analysis, in some 600 donors, most V segments appeared productive either ~90% or ~30% of the time.

Comments on this clone: Its target is not known.

Germline V gene sequence: CDR1 SGDLS, CDR2 YYNGEE. CDR3 size: 16 residues. Between the trimmed V and J ends, which lost 4 bases and 2 bases, there was a span of 18 bases. Use of 60 Vbeta and 13 Jbeta primers characterized the PCR. In the source study's methods: Later work found 65 million to 85 million unique TCR beta chains, with 10 million to 14 million shared. Repertoires were generated with immunoSEQ multiplex PCR, while TCRdb's copy carries only in-frame clones and drops some. V, J and clone size derive from that table, while D and trimming were established from the DNA sequence. The sample has nearly 200,000 clones, over 60% seen once.

The receptor was derived from a woman in her twenties or thirties in good health and CMV-seropositive. The chain uses TRBV9 and TRBJ1-2; TRBD1 might be the D (6 bases). The material sequenced was PBMCs. CDR3 amino acids: CASSRGAGNSNYGYTF. The CDR3 DNA sequence: TGTGCCAGCAGCCGGGGGGCAGGAAACTCCAACTATGGCTACACCTTC.